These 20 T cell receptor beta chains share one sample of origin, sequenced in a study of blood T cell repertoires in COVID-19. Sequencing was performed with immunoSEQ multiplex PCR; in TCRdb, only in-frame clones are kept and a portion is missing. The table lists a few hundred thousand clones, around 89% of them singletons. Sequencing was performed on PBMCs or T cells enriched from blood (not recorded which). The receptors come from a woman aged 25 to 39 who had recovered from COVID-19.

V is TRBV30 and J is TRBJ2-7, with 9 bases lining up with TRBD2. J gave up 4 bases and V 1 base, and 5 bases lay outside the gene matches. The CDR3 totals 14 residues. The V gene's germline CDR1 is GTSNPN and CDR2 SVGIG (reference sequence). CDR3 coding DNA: TGTGCCTGGAGTGCTAGCGGGGAATTGTACGAGCAGTACTTC. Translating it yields CAWSASGELYEQYF.

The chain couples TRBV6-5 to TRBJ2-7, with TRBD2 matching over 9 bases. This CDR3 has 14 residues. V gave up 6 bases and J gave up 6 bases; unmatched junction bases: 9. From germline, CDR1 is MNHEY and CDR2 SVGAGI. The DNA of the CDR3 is TGTGCCAGCAGGGGGGGAAATAGCGGGAGCGAGCAGTACTTC. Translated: CASRGGNSGSEQYF.

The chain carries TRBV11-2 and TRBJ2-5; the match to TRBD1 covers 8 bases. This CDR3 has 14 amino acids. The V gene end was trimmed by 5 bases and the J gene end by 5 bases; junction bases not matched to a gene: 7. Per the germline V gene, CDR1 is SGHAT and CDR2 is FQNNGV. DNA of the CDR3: TGTGCCAGCAGCCATAAAACAGGGGGGGAGACCCAGTACTTC. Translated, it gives CASSHKTGGETQYF.

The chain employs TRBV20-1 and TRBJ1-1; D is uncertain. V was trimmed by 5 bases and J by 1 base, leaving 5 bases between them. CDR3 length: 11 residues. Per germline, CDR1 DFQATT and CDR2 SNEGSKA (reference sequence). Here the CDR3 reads CSAPWNTEAFF. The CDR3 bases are TGCAGTGCTCCATGGAACACTGAAGCTTTCTTT.

The CDR3 protein is CASSDRTSPDTQYF. The CDR3 coding sequence is TGTGCCAGCAGTGACCGGACTAGCCCAGATACGCAGTATTTT. The chain joins TRBV2 to TRBJ2-3, with 8 positions matching TRBD2. V dropped 3 bases and J dropped 4; count of bases not matched to a gene: 3. The CDR3 spans 14 residues. Germline lookup yields CDR1 SNHLY and CDR2 FYNNEI.

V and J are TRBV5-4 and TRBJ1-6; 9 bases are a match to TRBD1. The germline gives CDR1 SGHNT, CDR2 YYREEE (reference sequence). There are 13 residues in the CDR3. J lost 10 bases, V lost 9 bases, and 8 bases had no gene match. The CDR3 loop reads CATRQGVGSPLHF. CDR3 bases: TGTGCCACCCGACAGGGGGTTGGATCACCCCTCCACTTT.

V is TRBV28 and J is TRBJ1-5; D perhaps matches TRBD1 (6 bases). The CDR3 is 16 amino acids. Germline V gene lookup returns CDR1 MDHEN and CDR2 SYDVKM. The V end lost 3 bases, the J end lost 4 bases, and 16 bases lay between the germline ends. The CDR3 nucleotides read TGTGCCAGCAGTTTTACAACAGGGCGAGCAAATCAGCCCCAGCATTTT. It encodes CASSFTTGRANQPQHF.

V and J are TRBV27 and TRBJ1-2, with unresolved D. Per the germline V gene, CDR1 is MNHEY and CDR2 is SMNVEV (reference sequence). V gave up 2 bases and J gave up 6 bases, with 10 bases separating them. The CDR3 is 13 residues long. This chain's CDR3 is CASSLGLQDGYTF. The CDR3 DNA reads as TGTGCCAGCAGTTTAGGGCTGCAAGATGGCTACACCTTC.

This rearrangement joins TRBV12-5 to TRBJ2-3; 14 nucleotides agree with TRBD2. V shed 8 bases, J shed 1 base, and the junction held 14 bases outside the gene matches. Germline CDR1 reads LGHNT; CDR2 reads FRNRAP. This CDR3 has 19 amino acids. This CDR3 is CASQSTGTSGSKRTDTQYF. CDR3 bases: TGTGCTAGTCAGTCAACCGGGACTAGCGGGAGTAAGCGCACAGATACGCAGTATTTT.

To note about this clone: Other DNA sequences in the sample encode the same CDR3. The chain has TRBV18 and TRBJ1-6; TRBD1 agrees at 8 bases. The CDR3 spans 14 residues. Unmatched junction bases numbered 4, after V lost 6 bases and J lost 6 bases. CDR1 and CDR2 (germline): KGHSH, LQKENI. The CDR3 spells CASSPGQGNSPLHF. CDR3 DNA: TGTGCCAGCTCCCCTGGACAGGGTAATTCACCCCTCCACTTT.

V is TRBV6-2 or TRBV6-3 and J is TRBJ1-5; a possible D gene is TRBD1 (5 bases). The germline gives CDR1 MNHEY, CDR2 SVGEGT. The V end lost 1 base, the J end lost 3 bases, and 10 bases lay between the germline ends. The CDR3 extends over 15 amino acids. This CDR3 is CASSYLGGPNQPQHF. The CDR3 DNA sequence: TGTGCCAGCAGTTACTTGGGGGGTCCCAATCAGCCCCAGCATTTT.

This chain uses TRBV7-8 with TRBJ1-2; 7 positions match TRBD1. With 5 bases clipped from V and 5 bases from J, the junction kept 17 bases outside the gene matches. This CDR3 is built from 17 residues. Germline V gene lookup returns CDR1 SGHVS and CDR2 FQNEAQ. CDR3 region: CASSPIRQGKHLYGYTF. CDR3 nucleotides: TGTGCCAGCAGCCCAATCCGACAGGGAAAACACCTATATGGCTACACCTTC.

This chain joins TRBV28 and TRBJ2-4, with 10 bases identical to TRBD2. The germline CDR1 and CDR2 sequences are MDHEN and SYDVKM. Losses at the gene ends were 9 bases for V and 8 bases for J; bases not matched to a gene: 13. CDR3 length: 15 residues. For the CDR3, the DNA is TGTGCCAGTACGAAAGCGGGAGGGCCAGAGGACATTCAGTACTTC. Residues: CASTKAGGPEDIQYF.

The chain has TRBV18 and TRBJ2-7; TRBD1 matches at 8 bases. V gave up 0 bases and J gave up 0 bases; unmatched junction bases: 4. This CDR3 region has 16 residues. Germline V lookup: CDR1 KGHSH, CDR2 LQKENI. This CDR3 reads CASSPPGQDYSYEQYF. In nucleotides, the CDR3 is TGTGCCAGCTCACCACCGGGACAGGATTACTCCTACGAGCAGTACTTC.

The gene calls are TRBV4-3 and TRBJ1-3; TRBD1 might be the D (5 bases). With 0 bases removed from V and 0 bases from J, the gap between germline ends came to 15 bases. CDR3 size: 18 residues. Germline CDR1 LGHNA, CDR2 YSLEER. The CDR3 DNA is TGCGCCAGCAGCCAAGAGGGGGTAGGAGGGAACTCTGGAAACACCATATATTTT. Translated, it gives CASSQEGVGGNSGNTIYF.

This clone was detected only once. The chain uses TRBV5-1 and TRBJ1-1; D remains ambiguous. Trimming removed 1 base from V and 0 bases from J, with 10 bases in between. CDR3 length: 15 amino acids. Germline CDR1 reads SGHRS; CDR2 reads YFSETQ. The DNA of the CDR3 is TGCGCCAGCAGCTTGTGGTACACGATGAACACTGAAGCTTTCTTT. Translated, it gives CASSLWYTMNTEAFF.

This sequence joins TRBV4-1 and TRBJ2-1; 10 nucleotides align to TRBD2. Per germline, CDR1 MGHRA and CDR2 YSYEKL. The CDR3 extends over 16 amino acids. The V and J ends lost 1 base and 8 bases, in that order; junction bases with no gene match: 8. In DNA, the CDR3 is TGCGCCAGCAGCCAAGGGGCTAGCGGGAGCGGGGATGAGCAGTTCTTC. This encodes CASSQGASGSGDEQFF.

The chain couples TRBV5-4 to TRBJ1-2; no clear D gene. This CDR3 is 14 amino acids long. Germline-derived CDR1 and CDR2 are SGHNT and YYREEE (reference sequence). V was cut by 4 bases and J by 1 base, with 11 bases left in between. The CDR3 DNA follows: TGTGCCAGCAGCCTGGCGGGAGTTAACTATGGCTACACCTTC. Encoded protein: CASSLAGVNYGYTF.

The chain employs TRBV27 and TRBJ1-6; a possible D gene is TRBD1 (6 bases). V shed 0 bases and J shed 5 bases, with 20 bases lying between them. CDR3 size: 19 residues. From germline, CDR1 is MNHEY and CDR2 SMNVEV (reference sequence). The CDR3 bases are TGTGCCAGCAGTTTATCGCGATTACAGGGATCAAGTCATAATTCACCCCTCCACTTT. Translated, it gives CASSLSRLQGSSHNSPLHF.

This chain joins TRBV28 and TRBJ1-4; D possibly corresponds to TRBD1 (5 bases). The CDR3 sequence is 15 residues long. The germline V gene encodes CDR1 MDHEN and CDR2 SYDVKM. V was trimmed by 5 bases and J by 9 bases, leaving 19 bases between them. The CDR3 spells CASSRYMDMIQKLFF. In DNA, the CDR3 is TGTGCCAGCAGTCGTTACATGGACATGATTCAAAAACTGTTTTTT.